This T cell receptor beta chain was observed in a study of blood T cell repertoires in COVID-19 (dated by TCRdb to 2020 to 2022). About the full investigation: Samples from collaborators originated in the United States, Italy and Spain and spanned both the acute and convalescent phases of COVID-19. Where available, HLA class I and class II types were obtained from metadata supplied by the sample provider rather than from assay-based typing. Subjects who had been exposed to COVID-19, were actively infected with it, or had recovered from it provided the deeply sampled blood TCRbeta repertoires that made up the dataset. The repertoires were released in a freely available public database intended as a resource for research on the immune response to SARS-CoV-2. Nearly every sample came with metadata listing a de-identified subject ID, COVID-19 status, age in years and sex. The material from the prospective study consisted of cDNA or gDNA derived from T cells, B-cell-depleted T cells, or PBMCs. The samples were drawn from two sources: the first 160 participants of the ongoing ImmuneRACE study, and some 1,300 subjects contributed by 6 global collaborators.

The immunoSEQ Assay, a bias-controlled multiplex PCR, was used to amplify TCRbeta CDR3 regions from genomic DNA. The source study handled its data this way. The number of nucleated cells in each sample was estimated by amplification of reference gene primers within the assay. To quantify the absolute abundance of each unique TCRbeta CDR3 rearrangement, sequence reads were collapsed and filtered. For each sample, productive Simpson clonality was calculated by taking the square root of Simpson's diversity index across productive rearrangements. The table was pulled from immuneACCESS by TCRdb, which kept in-frame rearrangements only. Such tables lose some clones; where checked, under half of the loss comes from unresolved V genes, and the rest has no known cause. For V, J and clone size, that table is used; D and trimming come from the DNA. Counted in this sample were fewer than 45,000 clones; 70% to 80% of them appeared once. Just under 2% of the sample lies in the top ten.

Each collaborating institution followed its own protocols to collect whole blood in K2EDTA tubes. For TCRbeta analysis, collaborators shipped samples as frozen whole blood, isolated PBMCs, or DNA extracted from either of those sample types. Summary of the overall study and its limitations: The quantity of clinical and demographic metadata differed by source and by participant and was supplied without curation.

About this clone: It has no known antigen specificity. No qualities accompany the bases; no much larger clone lies one base away.

This TCR was sampled from a man between 60 and 75 years old with active COVID-19. The material sequenced was peripheral blood.

In nucleotide form, the sequence is TGTGCCTGGAGTTTGGGACAGGGGGCCTTATACGAGCAGTACTTC. The translation is CAWSLGQGALYEQYF. Recombination linked TRBV30 to TRBJ2-7, and TRBD1 aligns with 12 junction nucleotides. Trimming accounts for 2 bases at V and 4 bases at J, while the number of junction bases matched to no gene is 6. From its cysteine to its phenylalanine, the CDR3 spans 15 amino acids. CDR3 DNA is the only sequence kept; it has 45 bases, read in frame from the first base. From the germline V gene (reference sequence), CDR1 is GTSNPN and CDR2 is SVGIG.